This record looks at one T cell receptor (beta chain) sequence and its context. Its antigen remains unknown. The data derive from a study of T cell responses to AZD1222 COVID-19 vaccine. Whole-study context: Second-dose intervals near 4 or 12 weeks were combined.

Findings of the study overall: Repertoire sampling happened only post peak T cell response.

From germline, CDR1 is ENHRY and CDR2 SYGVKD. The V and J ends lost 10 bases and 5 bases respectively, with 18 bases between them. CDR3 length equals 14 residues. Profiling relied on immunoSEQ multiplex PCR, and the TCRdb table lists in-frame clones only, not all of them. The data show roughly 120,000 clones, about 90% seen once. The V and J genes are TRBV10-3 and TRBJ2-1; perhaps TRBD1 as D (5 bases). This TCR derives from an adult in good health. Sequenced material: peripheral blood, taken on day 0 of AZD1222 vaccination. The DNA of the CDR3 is TGTGCCACCCGTACAGGCAAAACCGACAATGAGCAGTTCTTC. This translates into CATRTGKTDNEQFF.